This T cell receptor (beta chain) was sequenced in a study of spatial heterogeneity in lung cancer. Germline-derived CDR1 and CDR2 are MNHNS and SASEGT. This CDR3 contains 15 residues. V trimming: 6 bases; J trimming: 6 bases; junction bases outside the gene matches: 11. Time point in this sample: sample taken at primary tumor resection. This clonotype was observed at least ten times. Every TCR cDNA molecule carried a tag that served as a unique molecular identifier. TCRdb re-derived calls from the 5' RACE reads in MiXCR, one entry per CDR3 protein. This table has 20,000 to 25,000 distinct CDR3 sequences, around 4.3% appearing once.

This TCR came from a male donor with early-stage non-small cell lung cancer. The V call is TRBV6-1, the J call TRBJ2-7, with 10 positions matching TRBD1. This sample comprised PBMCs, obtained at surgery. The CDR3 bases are TGTGCCAGCAGAGAACGTGGGACAGGGGCTATCGAGCAGTACTTC. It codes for CASRERGTGAIEQYF.